A single sample is the source of the 31 T cell receptor beta chains below, sequenced in a study of blood T cell repertoires in COVID-19. Assay used: immunoSEQ multiplex PCR; TCRdb lists only in-frame clones, some missing. This table holds over 200,000 clones, roughly 76% found once. The sample was peripheral blood. These receptors originate from a human donor in a cohort sampled during active COVID-19.

This clone was picked up a small number of times. This rearrangement joins TRBV7-9 to TRBJ2-2; tentatively, D is TRBD1 (6 bases). The ends were cut back, 5 bases at V and 6 bases at J, with 22 bases in the middle. The CDR3 is 17 amino acids. Germline assignment: CDR1 SEHNR and CDR2 FQNEAQ (reference sequence). The CDR3 DNA reads TGTGCCAGCAGCCCCACTTTCAGGGGAGAATTTGCCGGGGAGCTGTTTTTT. Translated: CASSPTFRGEFAGELFF.

This chain uses TRBV25-1 with TRBJ1-2; D unresolved. This CDR3 is 14 amino acids long. V lost 11 bases and J 3 bases, leaving 19 bases between the germline ends. CDR1 and CDR2 (germline): MGHDK, SYGVNS. CDR3 coding DNA: TGTGCCTCGTCACCCGGTCCGGGTCACTATGGCTACACCTTC. It is translated as CASSPGPGHYGYTF.

The chain combines TRBV28 with TRBJ1-2; 9 bases align to TRBD1. J gave up 8 bases and V 4 bases, and 8 bases lay outside the gene matches. Germline V lookup: CDR1 MDHEN, CDR2 SYDVKM. There are 14 residues in the CDR3. The CDR3 region has the DNA TGTGCCAGCAGTTCTACACAGGGGACAGGGGGCTACACCTTC. It yields the protein CASSSTQGTGGYTF.

The chain is built from TRBV7-6 and TRBJ2-7; 12 bases line up with TRBD2. The CDR3 contains 15 residues. Germline lookup yields CDR1 SGHVS and CDR2 FNYEAQ. V gave up 5 bases and J gave up 7 bases; unmatched junction bases: 9. The CDR3 nucleotides are TGTGCCAGCAGCCCATCAAGACTAGCGGGAGAGGAGCAGTACTTC. It codes for CASSPSRLAGEEQYF.

The chain has TRBV11-3 and TRBJ2-1; 11 bases are a match to TRBD2. There are 18 residues in the CDR3. V lost 5 bases, J lost 4 bases, and 13 bases stayed unmatched. Germline values: CDR1 SGHNT, CDR2 YENEEA. The CDR3 nucleotides read TGTGCCAGCAGCCTACGGACCGCCGGGACTAGCGGATACAATGAGCAGTTCTTC. This translates into CASSLRTAGTSGYNEQFF.

The chain recombines TRBV7-9 with TRBJ2-2; D not certain. Deletions cut 2 bases from V and 0 bases from J, with 10 bases between. Germline values: CDR1 SEHNR, CDR2 FQNEAQ (reference sequence). The CDR3 totals 16 residues. This chain's CDR3 is CASSLPGVTNTGELFF. Here the CDR3 DNA reads TGTGCCAGCAGCTTACCTGGAGTTACGAACACCGGGGAGCTGTTTTTT.

This clone was found once. The chain combines TRBV27 with TRBJ2-7; 9 bases match TRBD1. The junction had 4 bases not matched to a gene; V was cut back by 3 bases and J by 1 base. CDR1 and CDR2 from the germline V gene are MNHEY and SMNVEV (reference sequence). CDR3 length: 15 residues. In nucleotides, the CDR3 is TGTGCCAGCAGTTTTGGGGACAGGGTTTCCTACGAGCAGTACTTC. The encoded protein is CASSFGDRVSYEQYF.

The rearrangement uses TRBV25-1 and TRBJ2-2; 9 bases map to TRBD1. Unmatched junction bases numbered 6, after V lost 7 bases and J lost 3 bases. Per the germline V gene, CDR1 is MGHDK and CDR2 is SYGVNS. CDR3 length equals 15 residues. DNA of the CDR3: TGTGCCAGCACCCCCCGGACAGGGGACACCGGGGAGCTGTTTTTT. Its protein is CASTPRTGDTGELFF.

J is TRBJ2-7 and V is TRBV7-9; D is possibly TRBD2 (6 bases). This CDR3 spans 14 amino acids. V was pared by 5 bases and J by 2 bases, with 13 bases between. The germline CDR1 and CDR2 sequences are SEHNR and FQNEAQ (reference sequence). The DNA for the CDR3 is TGTGCCAGCAGCCCGGGACTCCAAACCTACGAGCAGTACTTC. This encodes CASSPGLQTYEQYF.

The J gene is TRBJ2-3, the V gene TRBV28, with TRBD2 as a possible D gene (5 bases). CDR3 length: 14 residues. V was shortened by 6 bases and J by 2 bases, with 12 bases between the two germline ends. Germline V CDR1 and CDR2: MDHEN, SYDVKM. The CDR3 region has the DNA TGTGCCAGCAGACGTGGACTTTCCACAGATACGCAGTATTTT. Protein product: CASRRGLSTDTQYF.

This clone has just a few counts. The chain carries TRBV14 and TRBJ1-2, with 8 bases that match TRBD1. The germline V gene has CDR1 SGHDN and CDR2 FVKESK. Trimming removed 0 bases from V and 4 bases from J; junction bases left unmatched: 4. The CDR3 runs 15 residues. CDR3 sequence (DNA): TGTGCCAGCAGCCAAGAATGGACAGGGCCCTATGGCTACACCTTC. Its protein product is CASSQEWTGPYGYTF.

This clone was counted a few times. The rearrangement uses TRBV7-2 and TRBJ2-7, with D perhaps matching TRBD1 (5 bases). The CDR3 is made up of 15 amino acids. The germline V gene has CDR1 SGHTA and CDR2 FQGNSA. V was clipped by 2 bases and J by 3 bases, with 14 bases between them. Written as DNA, the CDR3 is TGTGCCAGCAGCTTATCGACAGTTAGGGGCTACGAGCAGTACTTC. The encoded protein is CASSLSTVRGYEQYF.

This chain links TRBV19 with TRBJ2-6, with 9 nucleotides matching TRBD1. The CDR3 runs to 16 residues. Germline CDR1 reads LNHDA; CDR2 reads SQIVND (reference sequence). Germline trimming cut 5 bases from V and 4 bases from J; bases unmatched to any gene: 6. The DNA of the CDR3 is TGTGCCAGTAGTCCCAGGACAGGGGCAGGGGCCAACGTCCTGACTTTC. Translating gives CASSPRTGAGANVLTF.

Written as DNA, the CDR3 is TGTGCCAGCAGCTTAACCCGGAACACTGAAGCTTTCTTT. Residues: CASSLTRNTEAFF. V is TRBV7-3 and J is TRBJ1-1; D is unclear. The V gene lost 0 bases and the J gene lost 1 base, with 3 bases spanning the gap. This CDR3 has 13 residues. CDR1 and CDR2 from the germline V gene are SGHTA and FQGTGA.

This clone was found a few times. CDR3 DNA: TGTGCCAGCAGTTTATCTCACCCTGCCGGGGAGACCCAGTACTTC. This gives the protein CASSLSHPAGETQYF. The chain links TRBV27 to TRBJ2-5, with D unclear. This CDR3 contains 15 residues. From germline, CDR1 is MNHEY and CDR2 SMNVEV (reference sequence). V was clipped by 0 bases and J by 5 bases, with 13 bases between them.

This clone was detected only once. The chain joins TRBV9 to TRBJ2-3, with TRBD2 identical over 9 bases. The CDR3 covers 16 residues. V lost 2 bases to trimming and J lost 0 bases; unmatched junction nucleotides: 4. CDR1 is SGDLS, CDR2 YYNGEE, per germline. The CDR3: CASSVRLADSTDTQYF. The DNA for the CDR3 is TGTGCCAGCAGCGTCCGACTAGCGGATAGCACAGATACGCAGTATTTT.

The chain employs TRBV28 and TRBJ2-7; 7 positions match TRBD1. This CDR3 is 14 amino acids long. The J segment lost 3 bases and the V segment lost 2 bases, leaving 4 bases of the junction unmatched. In germline, CDR1 is MDHEN, CDR2 SYDVKM. This CDR3 reads CASSLRQGVYEQYF. CDR3 DNA: TGTGCCAGCAGTTTAAGGCAGGGGGTCTACGAGCAGTACTTC.

This chain uses TRBV27 with TRBJ2-7; 10 bases match TRBD1. V shed 4 bases and J 5 bases; nucleotides not matched to a gene: 5. The CDR3 spans 14 residues. CDR1 and CDR2 (germline): MNHEY, SMNVEV (reference sequence). CDR3: CASSYRQGADEQYF. The CDR3 DNA follows: TGTGCCAGCAGTTATCGACAGGGGGCGGACGAGCAGTACTTC.

The chain carries TRBV27 and TRBJ1-1, with a weak D call TRBD1 (5 bases). V lost 0 bases to trimming and J lost 0 bases, with 14 bases between them. Germline CDR1 is MNHEY and CDR2 is SMNVEV (reference sequence). CDR3 length: 17 residues. The CDR3 DNA is TGTGCCAGCAGTTTATCGGTCGCGCGGGGACTGAACACTGAAGCTTTCTTT. Its translation: CASSLSVARGLNTEAFF.

The chain is built from TRBV18 and TRBJ2-7, with 9 bases that match TRBD2. Germline V gene lookup returns CDR1 KGHSH and CDR2 LQKENI. The V and J ends lost 1 base and 6 bases, in that order; junction bases with no gene match: 13. CDR3 size: 17 residues. The CDR3 sequence is CASSPLGASGKIGEQYF. The DNA of the CDR3 is TGTGCCAGCTCACCACTAGGGGCTAGCGGGAAAATCGGCGAGCAGTACTTC.

V is TRBV19 and J is TRBJ1-5; D perhaps matches TRBD1 (5 bases). This CDR3 comprises 14 residues. V was trimmed by 5 bases and J by 3 bases, leaving 11 bases between them. Germline V CDR1 and CDR2: LNHDA, SQIVND (reference sequence). The CDR3 DNA reads as TGTGCCAGTAGTTCGACAGCTTACAATCAGCCCCAGCATTTT. Protein product: CASSSTAYNQPQHF.

This clone appeared a few times. V usage is TRBV5-4 and J usage is TRBJ1-1; no clear D gene. Germline lookup yields CDR1 SGHNT and CDR2 YYREEE (reference sequence). V was trimmed by 4 bases and J by 4 bases, leaving 8 bases between them. The CDR3 has 12 residues. The CDR3 loop is CASSGDATEAFF. CDR3 in DNA: TGTGCCAGCAGCGGAGATGCCACTGAAGCTTTCTTT.

The chain employs TRBV15 and TRBJ2-7; TRBD1 is a possible D gene (6 bases). The CDR3 contains 15 residues. V was clipped by 0 bases and J by 5 bases, with 14 bases between them. Looked up from germline, CDR1 is LNHNV and CDR2 is YYDKDF (reference sequence). The CDR3 spells CATSRELGAGHEQYF. The CDR3 DNA follows: TGTGCCACCAGCAGAGAGTTGGGGGCAGGCCACGAGCAGTACTTC. The whole variable domain, remainder taken from reference TRBV15 and TRBJ2-7, is DAMVIQNPRYQVTQFGKPVTLSCSQTLNHNVMYWYQQKSSQAPKLLFHYYDKDFNNEADTPDNFQSRRPNTSFCFLDIRSPGLGDTAMYLCATSRELGAGHEQYFGPGTRLTVT.

The rearrangement links TRBV27 to TRBJ1-2, with D maybe TRBD1 (5 bases). The CDR3 consists of 14 residues. The V end lost 8 bases, the J end lost 4 bases, and 17 bases lay between the germline ends. Germline-derived CDR1 and CDR2 are MNHEY and SMNVEV (reference sequence). In DNA form, the CDR3 reads TGTGCCAGCTCCTCGCAGGGCTCGGCCTATGGCTACACCTTC. It encodes CASSSQGSAYGYTF.

The CDR3 bases are TGTGCCATCATGCCCTCGTGGGGGGACACTGAAGCTTTCTTT. It specifies CAIMPSWGDTEAFF. The chain uses TRBV10-3 and TRBJ1-1; D perhaps matches TRBD1 (5 bases). V lost 7 bases and J 3 bases, leaving 15 bases between the germline ends. CDR3 size: 14 residues. Germline-derived CDR1 and CDR2 are ENHRY and SYGVKD.

V usage is TRBV6-4 and J usage is TRBJ1-3; D gene ambiguous. There are 17 residues in the CDR3. V gave up 3 bases and J gave up 0 bases, with 15 bases separating them. Looked up from germline, CDR1 is MRHNA and CDR2 is SNTAGT. The CDR3 spells CASSDPPAPFSGNTIYF. CDR3 coding DNA: TGTGCCAGCAGTGATCCCCCCGCGCCATTCTCTGGAAACACCATATATTTT.

The rearrangement uses TRBV28 and TRBJ2-7; 9 nucleotides align to TRBD2. The CDR3 has 14 residues. Germline CDR1 and CDR2: MDHEN and SYDVKM. The V segment lost 5 bases and the J segment 3 bases; nucleotides outside the gene matches: 5. The CDR3 bases are TGTGCCAGCAGTGGACTAGCGCTTGGCTACGAGCAGTACTTC. Protein: CASSGLALGYEQYF.

CDR3 region: CASRQDRVNTEAFF. CDR3 nucleotide sequence: TGTGCCAGCAGACAGGACAGGGTGAACACTGAAGCTTTCTTT. The chain has TRBV7-3 and TRBJ1-1; the match to TRBD1 covers 8 bases. Germline assignment: CDR1 SGHTA and CDR2 FQGTGA. CDR3 size: 14 residues. The J segment lost 0 bases and the V segment lost 6 bases, leaving 3 bases of the junction unmatched.

In this sample, this clone turned up once. V usage is TRBV15 and J usage is TRBJ1-5, with 8 bases that match TRBD1. There are 15 residues in the CDR3. Looked up from germline, CDR1 is LNHNV and CDR2 is YYDKDF (reference sequence). J was trimmed by 4 bases and V by 1 base; bases with no gene match: 3. CDR3 coding DNA: TGTGCCACCAGCAGAGTCAGGACAGGGAATCAGCCCCAGCATTTT. It specifies CATSRVRTGNQPQHF.

The CDR3 here is CASSFSLTGYSGANVLTF. The CDR3 bases are TGTGCCAGCAGTTTTTCCCTGACAGGCTACTCTGGGGCCAACGTCCTGACTTTC. The chain recombines TRBV28 with TRBJ2-6, with D maybe TRBD1 (6 bases). This CDR3 is 18 amino acids long. Germline CDR1 reads MDHEN; CDR2 reads SYDVKM. Trimming left V 3 bases short and J 0 bases short, with 15 bases between.

This clone has more than one count but fewer than ten. The gene calls are TRBV10-3 and TRBJ2-2, with D possibly TRBD1 on 5 matching bases. Trimming took 2 bases from V and 2 from J, leaving 6 bases between them. Germline values: CDR1 ENHRY, CDR2 SYGVKD. This CDR3 is 14 amino acids long. CDR3 DNA sequence: TGTGCCATCAGTGAGAGGGGAAACACCGGGGAGCTGTTTTTT. Translation gives CAISERGNTGELFF.